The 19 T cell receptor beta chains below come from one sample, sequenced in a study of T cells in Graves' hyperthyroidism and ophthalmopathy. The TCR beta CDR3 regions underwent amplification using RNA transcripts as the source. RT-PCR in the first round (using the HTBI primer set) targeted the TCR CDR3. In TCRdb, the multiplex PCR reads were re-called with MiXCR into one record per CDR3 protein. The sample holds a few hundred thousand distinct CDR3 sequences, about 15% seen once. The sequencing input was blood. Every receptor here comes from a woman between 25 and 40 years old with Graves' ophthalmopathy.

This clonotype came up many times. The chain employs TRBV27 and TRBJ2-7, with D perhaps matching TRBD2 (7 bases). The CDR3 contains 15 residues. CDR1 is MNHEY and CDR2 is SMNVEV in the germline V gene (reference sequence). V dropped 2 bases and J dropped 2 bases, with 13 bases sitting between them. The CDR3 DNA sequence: TGTGCCAGCAGTTTAAGGGGGGGCCCAACCTACGAGCAGTACTTC. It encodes CASSLRGGPTYEQYF.

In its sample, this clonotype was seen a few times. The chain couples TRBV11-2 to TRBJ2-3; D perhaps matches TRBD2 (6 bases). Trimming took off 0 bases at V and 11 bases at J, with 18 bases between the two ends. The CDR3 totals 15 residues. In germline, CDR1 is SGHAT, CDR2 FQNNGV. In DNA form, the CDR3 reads TGTGCCAGCAGCTTAGATGGAGTAGCGGAACGGGGGCAGTATTTT. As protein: CASSLDGVAERGQYF. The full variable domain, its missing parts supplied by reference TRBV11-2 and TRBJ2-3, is EAGVAQSPRYKIIEKRQSVAFWCNPISGHATLYWYQQILGQGPKLLIQFQNNGVVDDSQLPKDRFSAERLKGVDSTLKIQPAKLEDSAVYLCASSLDGVAERGQYFGPGTRLTVL.

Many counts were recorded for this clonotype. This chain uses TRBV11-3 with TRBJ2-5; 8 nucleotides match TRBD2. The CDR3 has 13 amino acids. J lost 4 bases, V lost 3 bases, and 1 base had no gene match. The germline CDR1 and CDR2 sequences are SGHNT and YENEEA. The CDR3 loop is CASSFLAGETQYF. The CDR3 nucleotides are TGTGCCAGCAGCTTTCTAGCGGGAGAGACCCAGTACTTC. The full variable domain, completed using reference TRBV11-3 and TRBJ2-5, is EAGVVQSPRYKIIEKKQPVAFWCNPISGHNTLYWYLQNLGQGPELLIRYENEEAVDDSQLPKDRFSAERLKGVDSTLKIQPAELGDSAVYLCASSFLAGETQYFGPGTRLLVL.

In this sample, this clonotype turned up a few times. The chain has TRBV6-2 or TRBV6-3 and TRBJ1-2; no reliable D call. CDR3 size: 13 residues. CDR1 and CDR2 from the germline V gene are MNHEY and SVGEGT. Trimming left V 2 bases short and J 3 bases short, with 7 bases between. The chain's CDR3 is CASSYQPYYGYTF. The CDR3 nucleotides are TGTGCCAGCAGTTACCAACCTTACTATGGCTACACCTTC.

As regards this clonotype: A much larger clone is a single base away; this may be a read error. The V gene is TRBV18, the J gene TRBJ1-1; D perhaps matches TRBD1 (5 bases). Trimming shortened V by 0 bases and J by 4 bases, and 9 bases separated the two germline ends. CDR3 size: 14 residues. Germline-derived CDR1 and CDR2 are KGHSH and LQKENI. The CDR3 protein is CASSPPWGSTEAFF. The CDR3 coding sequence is TGTGCCAGCTCACCACCATGGGGCAGCACTGAAGCTTTCTTT. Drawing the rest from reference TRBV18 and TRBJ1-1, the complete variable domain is NAGVMQNPRHLVRRRGQEARLRCSPMKGHSHVYWYRQLPEEGLKFMVYLQKENIIDESGMPKERFSAEFPKEGPSILRIQQVVRGDSAAYFCASSPPWGSTEAFFGQGTRLTVV.

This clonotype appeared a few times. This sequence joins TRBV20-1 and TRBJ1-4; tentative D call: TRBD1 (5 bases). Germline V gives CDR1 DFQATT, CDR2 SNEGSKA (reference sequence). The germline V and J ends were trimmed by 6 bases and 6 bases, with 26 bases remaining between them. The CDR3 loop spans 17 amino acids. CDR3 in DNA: TGCAGTGCCCGTCCATGGGCCGGGGGATTATACGATGAAAAACTGTTTTTT. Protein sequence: CSARPWAGGLYDEKLFF.

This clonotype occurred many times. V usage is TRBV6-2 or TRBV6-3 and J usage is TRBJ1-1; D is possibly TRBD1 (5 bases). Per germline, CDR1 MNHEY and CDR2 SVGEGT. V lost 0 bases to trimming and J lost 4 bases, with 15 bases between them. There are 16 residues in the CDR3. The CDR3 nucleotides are TGTGCCAGCAGTTACTCGACCGGGGCCGGGGGCACTGAAGCTTTCTTT. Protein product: CASSYSTGAGGTEAFF.

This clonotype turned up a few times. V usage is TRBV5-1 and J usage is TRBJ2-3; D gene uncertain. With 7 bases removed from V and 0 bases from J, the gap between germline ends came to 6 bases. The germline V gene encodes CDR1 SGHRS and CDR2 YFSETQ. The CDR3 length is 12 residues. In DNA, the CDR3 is TGCGCCAGCGCCTCTAGCACAGATACGCAGTATTTT. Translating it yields CASASSTDTQYF.

CDR3 sequence reads: CSVREATGELFF. The CDR3 region has the DNA TGCAGCGTTCGCGAGGCCACCGGGGAGCTGTTTTTT. This chain uses TRBV29-1 with TRBJ2-2; D ambiguous. This CDR3 is 12 amino acids long. Germline CDR1 is SQVTM and CDR2 is ANQGSEA. V lost 5 bases and J 4 bases, leaving 8 bases between the germline ends.

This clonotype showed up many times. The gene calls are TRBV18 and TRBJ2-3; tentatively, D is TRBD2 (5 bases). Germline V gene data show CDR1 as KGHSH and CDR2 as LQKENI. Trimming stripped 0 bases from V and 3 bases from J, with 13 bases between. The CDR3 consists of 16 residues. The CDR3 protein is CASSPPVGSGTDTQYF. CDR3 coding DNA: TGTGCCAGCTCACCACCGGTAGGGAGTGGGACAGATACGCAGTATTTT.

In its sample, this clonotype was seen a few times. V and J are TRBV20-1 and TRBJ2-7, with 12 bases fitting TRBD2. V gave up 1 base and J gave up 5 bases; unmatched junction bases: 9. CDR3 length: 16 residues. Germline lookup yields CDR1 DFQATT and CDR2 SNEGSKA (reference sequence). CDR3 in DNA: TGCAGTGCTAGAGCCTCACCACTAGCGGGAGGTAACGAGCAGTACTTC. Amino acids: CSARASPLAGGNEQYF.

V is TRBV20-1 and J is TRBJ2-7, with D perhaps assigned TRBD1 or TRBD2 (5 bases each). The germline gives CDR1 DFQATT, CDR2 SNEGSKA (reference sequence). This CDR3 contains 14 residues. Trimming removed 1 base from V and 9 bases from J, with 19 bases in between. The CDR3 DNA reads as TGCAGTGCTAGAGTTTGGGACGCCACGGTCGGGCAGTACTTC. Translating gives CSARVWDATVGQYF.

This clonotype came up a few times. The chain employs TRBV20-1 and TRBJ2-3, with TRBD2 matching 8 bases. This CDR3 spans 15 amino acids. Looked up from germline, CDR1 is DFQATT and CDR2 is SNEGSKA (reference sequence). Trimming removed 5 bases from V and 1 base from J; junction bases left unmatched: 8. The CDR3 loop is CSAYSGSWGTDTQYF. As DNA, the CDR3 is TGCAGTGCTTACAGCGGGAGTTGGGGCACAGATACGCAGTATTTT.

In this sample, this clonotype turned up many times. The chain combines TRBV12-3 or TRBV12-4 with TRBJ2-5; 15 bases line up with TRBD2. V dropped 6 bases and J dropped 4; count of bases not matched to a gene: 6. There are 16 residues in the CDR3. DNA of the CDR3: TGTGCCAGCAGGGCCCCGGGACTAGCGGGAGGAGAGACCCAGTACTTC. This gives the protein CASRAPGLAGGETQYF.

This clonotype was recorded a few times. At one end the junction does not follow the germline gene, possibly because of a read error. CDR3 region: CATSEPSAETEAFF. The CDR3 nucleotides are TGTGCCACCAGTGAGCCATCAGCGGAGACTGAAGCTTTCTTT. The chain employs TRBV10-3 and TRBJ1-1, with D unclear. This CDR3 spans 14 amino acids. Germline-derived CDR1 and CDR2 are ENHRY and SYGVKD.

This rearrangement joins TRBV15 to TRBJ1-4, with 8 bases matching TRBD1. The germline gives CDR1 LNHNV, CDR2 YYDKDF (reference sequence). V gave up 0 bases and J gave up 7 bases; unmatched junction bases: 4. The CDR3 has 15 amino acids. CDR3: CATSRDQGAGEKLFF. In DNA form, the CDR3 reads TGTGCCACCAGCAGAGATCAGGGGGCCGGTGAAAAACTGTTTTTT.

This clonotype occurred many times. The CDR3 nucleotides read TGTGCCAGCAGTCTACGACAGGGTGGGTACGAGCAGTACTTC. Translation: CASSLRQGGYEQYF. This chain links TRBV6-1 with TRBJ2-7; TRBD1 matches at 7 bases. V gave up 5 bases and J gave up 4 bases; unmatched junction bases: 8. Germline-derived CDR1 and CDR2 are MNHNS and SASEGT. CDR3 length equals 14 residues.

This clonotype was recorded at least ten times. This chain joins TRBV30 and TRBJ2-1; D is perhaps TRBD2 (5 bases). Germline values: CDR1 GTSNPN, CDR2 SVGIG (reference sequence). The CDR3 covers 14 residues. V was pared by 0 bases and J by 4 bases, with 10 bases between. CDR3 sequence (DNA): TGTGCCTGGAGTGTTTTCAGCGGATACAATGAGCAGTTCTTC. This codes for CAWSVFSGYNEQFF.

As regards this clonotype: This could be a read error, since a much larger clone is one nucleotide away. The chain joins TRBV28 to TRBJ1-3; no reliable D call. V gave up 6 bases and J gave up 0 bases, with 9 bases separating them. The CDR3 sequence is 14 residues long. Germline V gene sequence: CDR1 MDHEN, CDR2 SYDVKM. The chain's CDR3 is CASSPQLSGNTIYF. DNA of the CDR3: TGTGCCAGCAGCCCACAGCTCTCTGGAAACACCATATATTTT. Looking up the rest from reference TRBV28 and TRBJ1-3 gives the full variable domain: DVKVTQSSRYLVKRTGEKVFLECVQDMDHENMFWYRQDPGLGLRLIYFSYDVKMKEKGDIPEGYSVSREKKERFSLILESASTNQTSMYLCASSPQLSGNTIYFGEGSWLTVV.